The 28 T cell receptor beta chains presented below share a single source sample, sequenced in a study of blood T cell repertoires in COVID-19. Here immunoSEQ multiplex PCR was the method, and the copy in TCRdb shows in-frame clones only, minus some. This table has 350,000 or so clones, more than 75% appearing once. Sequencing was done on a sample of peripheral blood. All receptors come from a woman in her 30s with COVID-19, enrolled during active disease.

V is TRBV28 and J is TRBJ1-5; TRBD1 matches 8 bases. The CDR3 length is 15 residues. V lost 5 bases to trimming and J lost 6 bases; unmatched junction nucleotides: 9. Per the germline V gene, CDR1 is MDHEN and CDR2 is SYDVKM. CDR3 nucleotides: TGTGCCAGCAGTCGCCAGGGGGCGGGGAGTCAGCCCCAGCATTTT. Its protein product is CASSRQGAGSQPQHF.

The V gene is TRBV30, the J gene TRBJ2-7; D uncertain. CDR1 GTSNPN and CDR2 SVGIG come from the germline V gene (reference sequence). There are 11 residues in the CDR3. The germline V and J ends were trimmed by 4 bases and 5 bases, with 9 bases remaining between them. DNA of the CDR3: TGTGCCTGGACCGCGTCCGACGAGCAGTACTTC. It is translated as CAWTASDEQYF.

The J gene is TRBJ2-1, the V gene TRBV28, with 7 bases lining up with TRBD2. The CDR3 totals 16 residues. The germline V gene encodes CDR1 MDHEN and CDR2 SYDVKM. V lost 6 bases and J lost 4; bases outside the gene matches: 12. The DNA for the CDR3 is TGTGCCAGCAGACGACGACTAGCAGGAGGATACAATGAGCAGTTCTTC. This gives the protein CASRRRLAGGYNEQFF.

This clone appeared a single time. CDR3 in DNA: TGTGCCAGCAGTCCTCGGGACAGGGGCCTACCCTACGAGCAGTACTTC. Translating gives CASSPRDRGLPYEQYF. The chain couples TRBV28 to TRBJ2-7, with TRBD1 matching over 10 bases. The germline V gene encodes CDR1 MDHEN and CDR2 SYDVKM. V lost 5 bases to trimming and J lost 2 bases; unmatched junction nucleotides: 9. The CDR3 length is 16 residues. Combining the CDR3 with reference TRBV28 and TRBJ2-7 gives the whole variable domain DVKVTQSSRYLVKRTGEKVFLECVQDMDHENMFWYRQDPGLGLRLIYFSYDVKMKEKGDIPEGYSVSREKKERFSLILESASTNQTSMYLCASSPRDRGLPYEQYFGPGTRLTVT.

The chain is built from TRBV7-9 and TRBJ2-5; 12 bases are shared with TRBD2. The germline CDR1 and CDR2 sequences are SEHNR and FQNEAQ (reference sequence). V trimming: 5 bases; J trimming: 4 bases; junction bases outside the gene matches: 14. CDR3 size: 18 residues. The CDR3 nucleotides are TGTGCCAGCAGCCGACAACTAGCGGGAGGACTAGAACGAGAGACCCAGTACTTC. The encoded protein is CASSRQLAGGLERETQYF.

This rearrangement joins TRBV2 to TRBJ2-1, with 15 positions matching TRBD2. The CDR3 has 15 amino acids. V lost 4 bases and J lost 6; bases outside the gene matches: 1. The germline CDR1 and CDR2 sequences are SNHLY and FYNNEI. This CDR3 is CASSGTSGRANEQFF. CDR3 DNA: TGTGCCAGCAGTGGGACTAGCGGGAGGGCCAATGAGCAGTTCTTC. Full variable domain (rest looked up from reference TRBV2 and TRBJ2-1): EPEVTQTPSHQVTQMGQEVILRCVPISNHLYFYWYRQILGQKVEFLVSFYNNEISEKSEIFDDQFSVERPDGSNFTLKIRSTKLEDSAMYFCASSGTSGRANEQFFGPGTRLTVL.

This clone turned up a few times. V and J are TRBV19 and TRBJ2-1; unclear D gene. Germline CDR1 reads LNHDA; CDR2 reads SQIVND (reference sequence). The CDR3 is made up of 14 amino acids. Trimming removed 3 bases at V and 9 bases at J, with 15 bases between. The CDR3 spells CASSIPNPDGEQFF. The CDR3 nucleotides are TGTGCCAGTAGTATTCCTAACCCTGATGGTGAGCAGTTCTTC.

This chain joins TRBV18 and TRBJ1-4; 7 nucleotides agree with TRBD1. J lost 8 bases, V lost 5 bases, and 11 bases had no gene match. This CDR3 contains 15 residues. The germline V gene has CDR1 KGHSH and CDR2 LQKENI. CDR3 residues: CASSSRTGLLEKLFF. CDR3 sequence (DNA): TGTGCCAGCTCATCAAGGACAGGTCTTTTAGAAAAACTGTTTTTT.

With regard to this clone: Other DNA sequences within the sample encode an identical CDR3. The CDR3 DNA reads TGCGCCAGCAGCTTGGGCGGGAACCCTTACAATGAGCAGTTCTTC. Protein sequence: CASSLGGNPYNEQFF. The V call is TRBV5-1, the J call TRBJ2-1, with D possibly being TRBD2 (6 bases). CDR3 length: 15 residues. Germline CDR1 and CDR2: SGHRS and YFSETQ. The germline V and J ends were trimmed by 0 bases and 4 bases, with 11 bases remaining between them.

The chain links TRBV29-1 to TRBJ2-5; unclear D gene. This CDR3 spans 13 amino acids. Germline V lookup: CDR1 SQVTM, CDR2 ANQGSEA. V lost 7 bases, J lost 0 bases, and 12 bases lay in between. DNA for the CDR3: TGCAGCGCCCACAGATCTTACCAAGAGACCCAGTACTTC. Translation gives CSAHRSYQETQYF. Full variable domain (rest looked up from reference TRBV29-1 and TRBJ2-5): SAVISQKPSRDICQRGTSLTIQCQVDSQVTMMFWYRQQPGQSLTLIATANQGSEATYESGFVIDKFPISRPNLTFSTLTVSNMSPEDSSIYLCSAHRSYQETQYFGPGTRLLVL.

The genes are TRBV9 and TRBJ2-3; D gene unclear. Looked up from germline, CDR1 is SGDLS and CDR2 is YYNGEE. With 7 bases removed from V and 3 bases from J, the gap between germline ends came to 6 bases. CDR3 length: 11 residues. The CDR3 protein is CASRGTDTQYF. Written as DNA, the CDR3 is TGTGCCAGCCGAGGAACAGATACGCAGTATTTT.

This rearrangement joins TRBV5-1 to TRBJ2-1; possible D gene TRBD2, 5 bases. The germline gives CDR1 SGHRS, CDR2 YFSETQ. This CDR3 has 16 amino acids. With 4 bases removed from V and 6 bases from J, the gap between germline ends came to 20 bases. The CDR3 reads CASSPSEARARNEQFF. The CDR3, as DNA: TGCGCCAGCAGCCCCTCGGAGGCTAGAGCTCGCAATGAGCAGTTCTTC.

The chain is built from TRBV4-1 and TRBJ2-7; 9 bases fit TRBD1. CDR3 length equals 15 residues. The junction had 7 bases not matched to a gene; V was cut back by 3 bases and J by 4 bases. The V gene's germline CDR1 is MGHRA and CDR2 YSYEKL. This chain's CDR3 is CASSQRQGEFYEQYF. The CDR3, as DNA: TGCGCCAGCAGCCAGAGACAGGGGGAGTTTTACGAGCAGTACTTC.

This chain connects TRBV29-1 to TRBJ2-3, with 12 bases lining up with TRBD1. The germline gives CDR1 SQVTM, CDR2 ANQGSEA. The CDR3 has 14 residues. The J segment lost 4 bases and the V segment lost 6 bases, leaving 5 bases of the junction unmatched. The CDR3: CSVERDRGPDTQYF. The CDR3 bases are TGCAGCGTCGAGAGGGACAGGGGGCCAGATACGCAGTATTTT.

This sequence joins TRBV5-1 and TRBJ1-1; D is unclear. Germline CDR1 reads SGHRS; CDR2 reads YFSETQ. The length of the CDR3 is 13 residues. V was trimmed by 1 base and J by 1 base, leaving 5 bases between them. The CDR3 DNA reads TGCGCCAGCAGCTTGATCGGGAACACTGAAGCTTTCTTT. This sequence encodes CASSLIGNTEAFF. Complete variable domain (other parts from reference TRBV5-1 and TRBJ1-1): KAGVTQTPRYLIKTRGQQVTLSCSPISGHRSVSWYQQTPGQGLQFLFEYFSETQRNKGNFPGRFSGRQFSNSRSEMNVSTLELGDSALYLCASSLIGNTEAFFGQGTRLTVV.

The CDR3 nucleotides read TGTGCCAGTAGTACACGGACAAACCCGAACACCGGGGAGCTGTTTTTT. It codes for CASSTRTNPNTGELFF. J is TRBJ2-2 and V is TRBV19; D is perhaps TRBD1 (5 bases). CDR3 length: 16 residues. V was clipped by 4 bases and J by 0 bases, with 12 bases between them. Per germline, CDR1 LNHDA and CDR2 SQIVND (reference sequence).

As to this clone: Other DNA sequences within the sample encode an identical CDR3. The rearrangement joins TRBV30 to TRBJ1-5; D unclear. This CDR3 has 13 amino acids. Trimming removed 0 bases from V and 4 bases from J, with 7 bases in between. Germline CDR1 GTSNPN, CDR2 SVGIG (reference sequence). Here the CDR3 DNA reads TGTGCCTGGAGTGTAGGACTTAATCAGCCCCAGCATTTT. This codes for CAWSVGLNQPQHF.

As DNA, the CDR3 is TGTGCCAGCAGTCCACTACTGTGGGGGACAGGAGTGTCCTCTGGGGCCAACGTCCTGACTTTC. It is translated as CASSPLLWGTGVSSGANVLTF. This chain uses TRBV6-6 with TRBJ2-6; 8 nucleotides match TRBD1. Losses at the gene ends were 5 bases for V and 0 bases for J; bases not matched to a gene: 18. The germline CDR1 and CDR2 sequences are MNHNY and SVGAGI (reference sequence). This CDR3 is 21 amino acids long.

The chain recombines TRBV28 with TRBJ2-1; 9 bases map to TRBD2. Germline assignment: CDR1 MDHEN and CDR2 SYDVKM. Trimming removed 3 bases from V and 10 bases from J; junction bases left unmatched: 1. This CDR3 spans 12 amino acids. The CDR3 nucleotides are TGTGCCAGCAGTTTGCTAGCGGGGGAGCAGTTCTTC. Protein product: CASSLLAGEQFF.

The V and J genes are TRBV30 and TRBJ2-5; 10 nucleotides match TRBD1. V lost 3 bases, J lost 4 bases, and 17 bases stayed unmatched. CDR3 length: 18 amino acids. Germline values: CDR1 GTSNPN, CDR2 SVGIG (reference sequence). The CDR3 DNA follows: TGTGCCTGGAGAGGACAGGGGGGAGAGCGGGACCCCCGAGAGACCCAGTACTTC. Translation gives CAWRGQGGERDPRETQYF.

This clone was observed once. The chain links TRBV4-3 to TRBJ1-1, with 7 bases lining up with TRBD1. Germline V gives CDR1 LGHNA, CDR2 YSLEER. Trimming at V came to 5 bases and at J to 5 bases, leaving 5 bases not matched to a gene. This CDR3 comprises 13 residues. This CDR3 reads CASSGGGRTEAFF. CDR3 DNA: TGCGCCAGCAGCGGAGGGGGCCGGACTGAAGCTTTCTTT.

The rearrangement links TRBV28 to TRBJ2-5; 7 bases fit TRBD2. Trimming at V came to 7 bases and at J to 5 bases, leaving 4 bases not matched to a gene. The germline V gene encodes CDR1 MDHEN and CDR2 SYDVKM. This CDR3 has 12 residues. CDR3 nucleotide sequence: TGTGCCAGCACTAAGGGAGGGGAGACCCAGTACTTC. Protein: CASTKGGETQYF.

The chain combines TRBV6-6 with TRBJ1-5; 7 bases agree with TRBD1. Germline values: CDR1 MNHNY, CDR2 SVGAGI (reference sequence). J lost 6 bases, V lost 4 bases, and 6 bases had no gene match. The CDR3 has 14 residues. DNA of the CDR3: TGTGCCAGCAGTTTTGCCCAGGGGGGTCAGCCCCAGCATTTT. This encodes CASSFAQGGQPQHF.

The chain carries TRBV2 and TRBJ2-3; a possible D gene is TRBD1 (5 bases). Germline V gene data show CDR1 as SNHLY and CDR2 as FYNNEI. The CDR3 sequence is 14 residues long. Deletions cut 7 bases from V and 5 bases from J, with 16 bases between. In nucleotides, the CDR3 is TGTGCCAGCACTGGAAGGGGCCGAGGAGATACGCAGTATTTT. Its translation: CASTGRGRGDTQYF.

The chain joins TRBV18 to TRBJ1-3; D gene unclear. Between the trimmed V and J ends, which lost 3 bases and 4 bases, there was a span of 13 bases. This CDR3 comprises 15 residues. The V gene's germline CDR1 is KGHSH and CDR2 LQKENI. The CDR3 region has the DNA TGTGCCAGCTCACCGCGGGCTGACGGAGGAAACACCATATATTTT. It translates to CASSPRADGGNTIYF.

The DNA for the CDR3 is TGTGCCACCACAGGGGAGTCCTACAATGAGCAGTTCTTC. As protein: CATTGESYNEQFF. J is TRBJ2-1 and V is TRBV19, with 7 bases matching TRBD1. V was clipped by 10 bases and J by 1 base; unmatched bases: 4. Germline V lookup: CDR1 LNHDA, CDR2 SQIVND (reference sequence). The length of the CDR3 is 13 residues.

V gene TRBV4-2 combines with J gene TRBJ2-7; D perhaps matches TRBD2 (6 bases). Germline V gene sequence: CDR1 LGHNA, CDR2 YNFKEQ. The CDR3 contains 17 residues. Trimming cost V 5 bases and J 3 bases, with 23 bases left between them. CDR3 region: CASSGNGGPLSGYEQYF. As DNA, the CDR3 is TGTGCCAGCAGCGGGAATGGCGGCCCCCTTAGCGGCTACGAGCAGTACTTC.

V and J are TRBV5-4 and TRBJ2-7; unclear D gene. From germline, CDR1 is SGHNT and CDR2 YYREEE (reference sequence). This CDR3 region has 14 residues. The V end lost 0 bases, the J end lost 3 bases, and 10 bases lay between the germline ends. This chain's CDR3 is CASSLAGVGYEQYF. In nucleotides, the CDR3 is TGTGCCAGCAGCTTGGCAGGCGTGGGCTACGAGCAGTACTTC.